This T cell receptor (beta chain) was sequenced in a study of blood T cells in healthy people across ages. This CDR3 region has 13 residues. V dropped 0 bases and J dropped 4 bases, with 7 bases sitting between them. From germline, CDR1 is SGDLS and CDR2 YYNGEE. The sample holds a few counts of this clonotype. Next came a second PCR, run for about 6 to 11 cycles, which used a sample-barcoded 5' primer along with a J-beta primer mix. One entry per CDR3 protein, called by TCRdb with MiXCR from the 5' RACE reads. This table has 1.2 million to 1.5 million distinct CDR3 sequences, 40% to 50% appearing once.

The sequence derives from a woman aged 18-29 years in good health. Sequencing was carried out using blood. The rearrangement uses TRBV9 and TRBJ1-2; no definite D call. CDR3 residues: CASSVDAIYGYTF. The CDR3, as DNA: TGTGCCAGCAGCGTAGACGCAATCTATGGCTACACCTTC.